A selection of T cell receptor beta chains follows, all from one sample in a study of cytomegalovirus exposure and HLA in healthy donors. The method was immunoSEQ multiplex PCR; TCRdb's version includes in-frame clones alone and lacks a portion of them. The sample has 90,000 to 120,000 clones, 60% to 85% seen once. Material for sequencing was PBMCs. These receptors all come from a female donor in good health and CMV-seropositive. CDR3s include the opening cysteine and the closing phenylalanine or tryptophan. D genes are given only for firm matches. Part of the rows lack a size; the others show once, few, many or a class for expanded clones.

TRBD2	-	TRBV4-1	TRBJ2-1	TGCGCCAGCAGCCAACCAACTAGCGGGAGGAACAATGAGCAGTTCTTC	CASSQPTSGRNNEQFF
TRBD2	once	TRBV5-1	TRBJ2-3	TGCGCCAGCAGCTCCCTTAGCGGGAGGGGCACAGATACGCAGTATTTT	CASSSLSGRGTDTQYF
-	few	TRBV6-5	TRBJ1-2	TGTGCCAGCAGTCATAATAGGGCGGGTGTGTATGGCTACACCTTC	CASSHNRAGVYGYTF
TRBD1	few	TRBV7-3	TRBJ1-1	TGTGCCAGCAGCCCCGGGACAGTGAACACTGAAGCTTTCTTT	CASSPGTVNTEAFF
-	-	TRBV29-1	TRBJ1-2	TGCAGCGTTGAAGCCCCGATCCCACCCCGAGCGGGGAACTATGGCTACACCTTC	CSVEAPIPPRAGNYGYTF
TRBD1	-	TRBV4-1	TRBJ1-3	TGCGCCAGCAGCCAAGAGGGACAGAACTCTGGAAACACCATATATTTT	CASSQEGQNSGNTIYF
-	-	TRBV5-8	TRBJ2-5	TGTGCCAGCAGCTTGGGCCGGAGCGGCATTGGTAGTATAGAGACCCAGTACTTC	CASSLGRSGIGSIETQYF
-	-	TRBV5-8	TRBJ1-5	TGTGCCAGCAGCTTGGGAGGGCCCCAGCCCCAGCATTTT	CASSLGGPQPQHF
-	-	TRBV7-9	TRBJ1-3	TGTGCCAGCAGCTTTAATTTCCCCCAGTCTGGAAACACCATATATTTT	CASSFNFPQSGNTIYF
-	-	TRBV27	TRBJ1-2	TGTGCCAGCAGCCTTGGGGCAGGGCAAACCGACTATGGCTACACCTTC	CASSLGAGQTDYGYTF
-	-	TRBV7-8	TRBJ2-6	TGTGCCAGCAGCTTAAACATGAACTCTGGGGCCAACGTCCTGACTTTC	CASSLNMNSGANVLTF
TRBD2	-	TRBV28	TRBJ2-3	TGTGCCAGCAGTTACTTAGCGGGAGAATCGGCGCGCACAGATACGCAGTATTTT	CASSYLAGESARTDTQYF
-	-	TRBV6-6	TRBJ1-5	TGTGCCAGCAATCGTAGCAATCAGCCCCAGCATTTT	CASNRSNQPQHF
TRBD1	-	TRBV27	TRBJ1-3	TGTGCCAGCAGCCCTGGCAGGGGGAACGGAAACACCATATATTTT	CASSPGRGNGNTIYF
-	-	TRBV19	TRBJ2-1	TGTGCCAGTAGTATGGTGCAGGGCAAATCCTACAATGAGCAGTTCTTC	CASSMVQGKSYNEQFF
-	-	TRBV28	TRBJ1-5	TGTGCCAGCAGTCCTTTGCCCCGGGGGGGCGCGAATCAGCCCCAGCATTTT	CASSPLPRGGANQPQHF
-	-	TRBV19	TRBJ2-3	TGTGCCAGTAGTATAGGGACAGCGTTTGGGACAGATACGCAGTATTTT	CASSIGTAFGTDTQYF